The rows below give T cell receptor beta chains drawn from one sample of a study of blood T cell repertoires in COVID-19. Only in-frame clones appear in the TCRdb table, and some are missing; sequencing was by immunoSEQ multiplex PCR. Counted here are about 53,000 clones, roughly 90% occurring once; the ten biggest clones make up approximately 2.6%. The sample taken for sequencing was peripheral blood. The receptors originated from an elderly man with acute or convalescent COVID-19. Both conserved end residues are part of each CDR3. The size of a clone is reported for some rows only, either as once, few or many, or as a class for expanded clones.

TRBV6-5	TRBJ1-1	-	CASSSYRDTTEAFF
TRBV5-4	TRBJ2-3	-	CASSGGGTRTNTQYF
TRBV9	TRBJ2-1	-	CASSVANSGVYNEQFF
TRBV6-5	TRBJ2-3	-	CASSYDGGAADTQYF
TRBV3-1/TRBV3-2	TRBJ1-1	once	CASSLQGADTEAFF
TRBV4-1	TRBJ2-3	-	CASSRDSSSTDTQYF
TRBV27	TRBJ1-5	few	CASGLADQPQHF
TRBV7-3	TRBJ2-1	-	CASSLDGSSYNEQFF
TRBV7-8	TRBJ1-1	-	CASSLWTGGYTEAFF
TRBV6-6	TRBJ1-2	-	CASSYSKDSNYGYTF
TRBV12-3/TRBV12-4	TRBJ2-7	-	CASSLYNEQYF
TRBV5-6	TRBJ1-2	-	CASSLLQGTRNYGYTF
TRBV4-3	TRBJ2-2	-	CASSQDTRATGELFF
TRBV5-1	TRBJ1-6	-	CASSLEIRTINSPLHF
TRBV5-1	TRBJ2-3	-	CASTGGPFTDTQYF
TRBV6-5	TRBJ1-4	-	CASTLRTGDEKLFF
TRBV19	TRBJ1-2	-	CASSFRDRVNYGYTF
TRBV6-5	TRBJ1-2	once	CASRWTGRDYGYTF
TRBV6-1	TRBJ2-7	-	CATRGTQSSHEQYF
TRBV25-1	TRBJ2-1	-	CASSEGAGGTYNEQFF
TRBV7-9	TRBJ1-6	-	CASSLTGSPLHF
TRBV6-5	TRBJ1-4	-	CASSPRDSYEKLFF
TRBV29-1	TRBJ1-1	-	CSVWGQGARTEAFF
TRBV3-1/TRBV3-2	TRBJ2-6	-	CASSQGGSGANVLTF
TRBV7-9	TRBJ2-3	-	CASSFGGAGDTQYF
TRBV6-5	TRBJ2-2	once	CASRLTYNTGELFF
TRBV18	TRBJ2-3	-	CASSDRESSTDTQYF